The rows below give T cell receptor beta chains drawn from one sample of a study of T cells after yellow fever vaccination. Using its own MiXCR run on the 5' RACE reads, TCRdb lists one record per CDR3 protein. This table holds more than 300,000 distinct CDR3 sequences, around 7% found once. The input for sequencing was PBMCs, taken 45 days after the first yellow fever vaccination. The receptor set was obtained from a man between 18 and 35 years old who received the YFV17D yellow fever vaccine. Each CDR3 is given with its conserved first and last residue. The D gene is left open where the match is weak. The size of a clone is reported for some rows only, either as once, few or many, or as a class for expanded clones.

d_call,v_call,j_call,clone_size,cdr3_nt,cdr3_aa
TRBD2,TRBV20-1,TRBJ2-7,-,TGCAGTGCTCCCCGGGGGGTGTACGAGCAGTACTTC,CSAPRGVYEQYF
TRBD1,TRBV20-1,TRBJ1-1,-,TGCAGTGCTAGAGACCCAGCAAGGGGGCTGGATGAAGCTTTCTTT,CSARDPARGLDEAFF
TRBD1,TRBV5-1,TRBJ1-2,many,TGCGCCAGCAGGCCTGGAAACAGGGGGCCCTTCCACTTC,CASRPGNRGPFHF
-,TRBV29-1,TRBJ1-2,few,TGCAGCGTTGAAGGTTTATTAGGCTACACCTTC,CSVEGLLGYTF
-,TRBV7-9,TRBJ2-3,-,TGTGCCAGCAGCTTAGGGGGCACAGATACGCTGTATTTT,CASSLGGTDTLYF
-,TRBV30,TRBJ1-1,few,TGTGCCTGGAGTGAGGCGGCTCTGAGTGAAGCTTTCTTT,CAWSEAALSEAFF
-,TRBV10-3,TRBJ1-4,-,TGTGCCATCAGTGAGGTCCAGGGCGGTGAAAAACTGTTTTTT,CAISEVQGGEKLFF
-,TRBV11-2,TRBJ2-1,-,TGTGCCAGCAGCCGGGGACCAGCGAAGAACAATGAGCAGTTCTTC,CASSRGPAKNNEQFF
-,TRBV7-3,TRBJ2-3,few,TGTGCCAGCAGACTACAGGGTTTCACAGATACGCAGTATTTT,CASRLQGFTDTQYF
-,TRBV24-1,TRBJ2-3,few,TGTGCCACCAGTCCAGCGACGGGTACGCAGTATTTT,CATSPATGTQYF
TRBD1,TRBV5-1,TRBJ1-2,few,TGCGCCAGCAGCTTGGGACAGGGGTTCTCCAACTATGGCTACACCTTC,CASSLGQGFSNYGYTF
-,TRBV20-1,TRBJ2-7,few,TGCAGTGCTAGTAATTTAGCCTACGAGCAGTACTTC,CSASNLAYEQYF
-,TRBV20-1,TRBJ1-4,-,TGCAGTGCTAGACAAGGACGGGGGGGGTTGATGTTTTTT,CSARQGRGGLMFF
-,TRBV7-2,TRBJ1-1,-,TGTGCCAGCAGCCCGAGACGCTGGTCGGGGGACACTGAAGCTTTCTTT,CASSPRRWSGDTEAFF
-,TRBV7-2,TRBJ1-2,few,TGTGCCAGCAGCCAGGGCGGGGAGGGTGGCTATGGCTACACCTTC,CASSQGGEGGYGYTF
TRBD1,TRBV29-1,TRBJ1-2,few,TGCAGCGTTGAAGATCCCCACGACAGGGTTGGCTACACCTTC,CSVEDPHDRVGYTF
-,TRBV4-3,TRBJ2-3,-,TGCGCCAGCAGCCAAACCCCCAGGGGACAAGGCACAGATACGCAGTATTTT,CASSQTPRGQGTDTQYF
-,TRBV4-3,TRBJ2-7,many,TGCGCCAGCAGCTTTGTGGGGGAGGCCTACGAGCAGTACTTC,CASSFVGEAYEQYF
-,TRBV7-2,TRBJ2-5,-,TGTGCCAGCAGCTTAGCCACTAGCGAGACCCAGTACTTC,CASSLATSETQYF
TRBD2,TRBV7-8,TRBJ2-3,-,TGTGCCAGCAGCTTAGTTTCGGACTCAACGGGGGGAGATACGCAGTATTTT,CASSLVSDSTGGDTQYF
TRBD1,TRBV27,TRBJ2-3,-,TGTGCCAGCAGTCCCGAGGACAGGGGAACGCAGTATTTT,CASSPEDRGTQYF
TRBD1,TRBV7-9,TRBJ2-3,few,TGTGCCAGCAGCGGGACAGTTCTTAGCACAGATACGCAGTATTTT,CASSGTVLSTDTQYF
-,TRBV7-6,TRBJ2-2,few,TGTGCCAGCAGCCCCATGGGGTTCGGGGAGCTGTTTTTT,CASSPMGFGELFF
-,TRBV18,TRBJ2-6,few,TGTGCCAGCTCACCGAAGTCCGCAACGCGGGGGGCCAACGTCCTGACTTTC,CASSPKSATRGANVLTF